Listed here are 22 T cell receptor beta chains from one sample, sequenced in a study of cytomegalovirus exposure and HLA in healthy donors (dated by TCRdb to between 2016 and 2019). Library generation was performed with the immunoSEQ multiplex PCR assay. A mixture of 60 forward primers for TCR Vbeta segments and 13 reverse primers for TCR Jbeta segments was used in the multiplex PCR. TCRdb took this table from immuneACCESS and kept in-frame rearrangements with V and J called. Such tables lack part of the clones; where checked against another copy, unresolved V genes explain under half of the gap, and the rest is unexplained. Recorded for this sample are 120,000 to 150,000 clones; around 72% of them occurred a single time. Around 2.2% of the sample is taken by the ten largest. The sequenced sample was PBMCs. Source of these receptors: a man aged 35 to 55 in good health and CMV-seronegative.

J is TRBJ2-2 and V is TRBV9; maybe TRBD1 (5 bases). V was pared by 0 bases and J by 1 base, with 7 bases between. This CDR3 region has 15 residues. Germline V gene data show CDR1 as SGDLS and CDR2 as YYNGEE. CDR3 sequence: CASSVVGQNTGELFF. CDR3 DNA sequence: TGTGCCAGCAGCGTAGTAGGACAGAACACCGGGGAGCTGTTTTTT.

The rearrangement links TRBV25-1 to TRBJ1-1; 8 nucleotides line up with TRBD1. The length of the CDR3 is 15 residues. V lost 4 bases, J lost 0 bases, and 4 bases stayed unmatched. Germline V gene data show CDR1 as MGHDK and CDR2 as SYGVNS. The CDR3 DNA reads TGTGCCAGCAGTGCAGACAGGGGCATGAACACTGAAGCTTTCTTT. Its protein product is CASSADRGMNTEAFF.

The chain is built from TRBV10-1 and TRBJ2-1; 7 bases are a match to TRBD1. Germline loops: CDR1 WNHNN, CDR2 SYGVQD (reference sequence). The junction had 9 bases not matched to a gene; V was cut back by 4 bases and J by 3 bases. This CDR3 region has 16 residues. For the CDR3, the DNA is TGCGCCAGCAGTGGGAAACAGGGGAAGTTCTACAATGAGCAGTTCTTC. Translated, it gives CASSGKQGKFYNEQFF.

This chain uses TRBV5-4 with TRBJ2-1; a weak D match, TRBD2 (6 bases). This CDR3 is built from 15 residues. The V end was cut by 1 base, the J end by 6 bases, with 14 bases between. Germline CDR1 reads SGHNT; CDR2 reads YYREEE (reference sequence). The DNA of the CDR3 is TGTGCCAGCAGCTTGCCACCGGCGGGGTCCAATGAGCAGTTCTTC. It specifies CASSLPPAGSNEQFF.

The rearrangement uses TRBV6-6 and TRBJ2-7; D possibly corresponds to TRBD2 (5 bases). The length of the CDR3 is 13 residues. Germline CDR1 is MNHNY and CDR2 is SVGAGI (reference sequence). V dropped 0 bases and J dropped 6 bases, with 9 bases sitting between them. CDR3 sequence (DNA): TGTGCCAGCAGTTACTCGCCCCGGGGCGAGCAGTACTTC. It translates to CASSYSPRGEQYF.

The chain joins TRBV30 to TRBJ1-2; 7 bases match TRBD1. This CDR3 spans 13 amino acids. Germline values: CDR1 GTSNPN, CDR2 SVGIG (reference sequence). Trimming took 5 bases from V and 7 from J; bases not matched to a gene: 10. This CDR3 is CAWLGQTPGGYTF. DNA for the CDR3: TGTGCCTGGTTGGGACAGACTCCGGGTGGCTACACCTTC.

This rearrangement joins TRBV7-9 to TRBJ2-7, with 8 bases fitting TRBD2. The CDR3 length is 14 residues. The J segment lost 2 bases and the V segment lost 3 bases, leaving 3 bases of the junction unmatched. In germline, CDR1 is SEHNR, CDR2 FQNEAQ (reference sequence). CDR3 sequence (DNA): TGTGCCAGCAGCTTCGGGGGGGCCCCCTACGAGCAGTACTTC. Translation gives CASSFGGAPYEQYF.

This clone was observed a handful of times. The rearrangement links TRBV5-4 to TRBJ2-7, with TRBD2 identical over 11 bases. Germline assignment: CDR1 SGHNT and CDR2 YYREEE (reference sequence). V gave up 0 bases and J gave up 2 bases; unmatched junction bases: 1. This CDR3 has 15 residues. CDR3 nucleotides: TGTGCCAGCAGCTTGGAACTAGCGGGAGCCTACGAGCAGTACTTC. Its protein is CASSLELAGAYEQYF.

The chain recombines TRBV5-1 with TRBJ2-1; D possibly corresponds to TRBD2 (7 bases). The length of the CDR3 is 17 residues. V was cut by 5 bases and J by 6 bases, with 24 bases left in between. Germline assignment: CDR1 SGHRS and CDR2 YFSETQ. The CDR3 DNA reads as TGCGCCAGCAGTTATACGATTCGGGCAGGGGAGGGCAATGAGCAGTTCTTC. Amino acid sequence: CASSYTIRAGEGNEQFF.

This clone was seen ten or more times. This sequence joins TRBV2 and TRBJ1-5; possible D gene TRBD1, 5 bases. The CDR3 is 14 residues long. V was pared by 4 bases and J by 0 bases, with 7 bases between. CDR1 SNHLY and CDR2 FYNNEI come from the germline V gene. This chain's CDR3 is CASSGGSSNQPQHF. CDR3 nucleotide sequence: TGTGCCAGCAGTGGGGGCAGTAGCAATCAGCCCCAGCATTTT.

This clone was observed a few times. The rearrangement uses TRBV6-4 and TRBJ2-3; 9 bases match TRBD2. The V gene's germline CDR1 is MRHNA and CDR2 SNTAGT. The V gene end was trimmed by 4 bases and the J gene end by 5 bases; junction bases not matched to a gene: 10. CDR3 length: 16 amino acids. In nucleotides, the CDR3 is TGTGCCAGCAGTGCAATGGGACTAGCTCGCAGAGATACGCAGTATTTT. Encoded protein: CASSAMGLARRDTQYF.

The chain is built from TRBV6-1 and TRBJ1-5; possible D gene TRBD1, 5 bases. Germline CDR1 and CDR2: MNHNS and SASEGT. V was clipped by 5 bases and J by 3 bases, with 14 bases between them. The length of the CDR3 is 15 residues. CDR3 sequence: CASSSEQEFNQPQHF. CDR3 bases: TGTGCCAGCAGTAGCGAACAGGAGTTCAATCAGCCCCAGCATTTT.

V usage is TRBV19 and J usage is TRBJ1-1, with D unclear. The CDR3 is made up of 13 amino acids. From germline, CDR1 is LNHDA and CDR2 SQIVND (reference sequence). Trimming took off 5 bases at V and 1 base at J, with 8 bases between the two ends. This chain's CDR3 is CASSEHRNTEAFF. DNA for the CDR3: TGTGCCAGTAGTGAACACAGGAACACTGAAGCTTTCTTT.

This chain connects TRBV5-1 to TRBJ1-2, with D perhaps matching TRBD1 (5 bases). This CDR3 comprises 15 residues. CDR1 is SGHRS and CDR2 is YFSETQ in the germline V gene. Trimming shortened V by 0 bases and J by 6 bases, and 15 bases separated the two germline ends. CDR3: CASSLVGAEANGYTF. The CDR3 region has the DNA TGCGCCAGCAGCTTGGTTGGGGCAGAGGCGAATGGCTACACCTTC. The variable domain in full, completed from reference TRBV5-1 and TRBJ1-2, reads KAGVTQTPRYLIKTRGQQVTLSCSPISGHRSVSWYQQTPGQGLQFLFEYFSETQRNKGNFPGRFSGRQFSNSRSEMNVSTLELGDSALYLCASSLVGAEANGYTFGSGTRLTVV.

The V call is TRBV10-1, the J call TRBJ2-5; D call uncertain. V lost 4 bases, J lost 3 bases, and 9 bases lay in between. Germline-derived CDR1 and CDR2 are WNHNN and SYGVQD (reference sequence). The CDR3 consists of 13 residues. The CDR3 bases are TGCGCCAGCAGTGTGGCGGCGGAAGAGACCCAGTACTTC. Amino acid sequence: CASSVAAEETQYF.

This clone was detected once. V usage is TRBV19 and J usage is TRBJ2-7, with 7 bases matching TRBD2. The CDR3 sequence is 13 residues long. J lost 5 bases, V lost 5 bases, and 6 bases had no gene match. The germline V gene has CDR1 LNHDA and CDR2 SQIVND (reference sequence). In DNA form, the CDR3 reads TGTGCCAGTAGTGACGGACTAGTCGACGAGCAGTACTTC. It is translated as CASSDGLVDEQYF.

CDR3: CASSPAGQNIQYF. For the CDR3, the DNA is TGTGCCAGCAGCCCTGCGGGCCAAAACATTCAGTACTTC. The chain joins TRBV5-4 to TRBJ2-4; a possible D gene is TRBD2 (5 bases). CDR1 and CDR2 from the germline V gene are SGHNT and YYREEE (reference sequence). The length of the CDR3 is 13 residues. Between the trimmed V and J ends, which lost 4 bases and 5 bases, there was a span of 10 bases.

DNA for the CDR3: TGTGCCAGTAGTATAACAGGCTCCTACGAGCAGTACTTC. Its translation: CASSITGSYEQYF. The chain links TRBV19 to TRBJ2-7, with D maybe TRBD1 (5 bases). Deletions cut 2 bases from V and 0 bases from J, with 5 bases between. Germline values: CDR1 LNHDA, CDR2 SQIVND (reference sequence). The CDR3 extends over 13 amino acids. Drawing the rest from reference TRBV19 and TRBJ2-7, the complete variable domain is DGGITQSPKYLFRKEGQNVTLSCEQNLNHDAMYWYRQDPGQGLRLIYYSQIVNDFQKGDIAEGYSVSREKKESFPLTVTSAQKNPTAFYLCASSITGSYEQYFGPGTRLTVT.

The chain carries TRBV27 and TRBJ2-3, with TRBD2 as a possible D gene (5 bases). The V gene's germline CDR1 is MNHEY and CDR2 SMNVEV (reference sequence). This CDR3 contains 16 residues. V was cut by 6 bases and J by 10 bases, with 26 bases left in between. This CDR3 is CASSVYQEAFRRAQYF. In DNA form, the CDR3 reads TGTGCCAGCAGCGTATACCAGGAGGCTTTCCGAAGGGCGCAGTATTTT.

V usage is TRBV5-1 and J usage is TRBJ2-3, with TRBD1 matching 8 bases. CDR1 is SGHRS, CDR2 YFSETQ, per germline. The CDR3 runs to 14 residues. Unmatched junction bases numbered 5, after V lost 4 bases and J lost 4 bases. CDR3 sequence (DNA): TGCGCCAGCAGCCATGACAGGGGTGCAGATACGCAGTATTTT. This gives the protein CASSHDRGADTQYF.

The chain links TRBV5-4 to TRBJ2-5, with TRBD2 matching 9 bases. The CDR3 runs to 16 residues. The J segment lost 1 base and the V segment lost 1 base, leaving 5 bases of the junction unmatched. Germline CDR1 is SGHNT and CDR2 is YYREEE (reference sequence). The CDR3 coding sequence is TGTGCCAGCAGCTTGCAGCGGGGGGTCCTCCAAGAGACCCAGTACTTC. It yields the protein CASSLQRGVLQETQYF.

CDR3 in DNA: TGTGCCAGCAGCCCCTCCGGGGGGCCGGGTGAGCAGTTCTTC. Amino acid sequence: CASSPSGGPGEQFF. The chain recombines TRBV7-3 with TRBJ2-1; D is perhaps TRBD2 (7 bases). The germline gives CDR1 SGHTA, CDR2 FQGTGA. The CDR3 covers 14 residues. The V end was cut by 5 bases, the J end by 9 bases, with 17 bases between.